Each of the 13 T cell receptor beta chains below was sequenced from the same sample in a study of sequential checkpoint blockade in melanoma (dated by TCRdb to about 2019). Library preparation employed the immunoSEQ multiplex PCR assay. Sourced from immuneACCESS, this table was stored by TCRdb with only in-frame sequences that have V and J called. A share of the clones is absent; for the studies checked, an unresolved V gene accounts for under half, and the remainder has no known explanation. The sample contains 400 to 550 clones, 20% to 30% of them found a single time. Jointly, the top ten make up roughly 40% of the sample. The meaning of the sample's treatment or condition label: randomized to nivolumab then ipilimumab (arm A) or the reverse (arm B). The source material was tumor tissue (inferred from file names), sampled from a patient given nivolumab and ipilimumab in sequence. The origin of the receptors is a human donor with melanoma.

Relative to its sample, this clone is large (0.1 to 1%). The genes are TRBV6-8 and TRBJ2-7; possibly TRBD2 for D (7 bases). V was cut by 2 bases and J by 2 bases, with 16 bases left in between. CDR1 and CDR2 (germline): MNHGY, SAAAGT. The CDR3 sequence is 16 residues long. CDR3 in DNA: TGTGCCAGCAGTTACCCCTCGGGGAGGGGGGCCTACGAGCAGTACTTC. Translated: CASSYPSGRGAYEQYF.

In this sample, this clone turned up a few times. This rearrangement joins TRBV18 to TRBJ1-4, with D possibly matching TRBD1 (6 bases). Germline CDR1 and CDR2: KGHSH and LQKENI. The V and J ends lost 1 base and 6 bases respectively, with 15 bases between them. The CDR3 spans 16 residues. CDR3 DNA sequence: TGTGCCAGCTCACCACTTTTTGGGGGCTTCGATGAAAAACTGTTTTTT. Residues: CASSPLFGGFDEKLFF.

By sample fraction, this clone is medium-sized. V gene TRBV11-3 combines with J gene TRBJ2-7; D may match TRBD1 or TRBD2 (5 bases each). CDR3 length: 14 amino acids. V was pared by 4 bases and J by 2 bases, with 12 bases between. Germline lookup yields CDR1 SGHNT and CDR2 YENEEA. The CDR3 coding sequence is TGTGCCAGCAGCTCCCCTGGGGGAACCTACGAGCAGTACTTC. Protein: CASSSPGGTYEQYF.

The chain couples TRBV6-8 to TRBJ2-3; 7 bases map to TRBD2. Germline CDR1 reads MNHGY; CDR2 reads SAAAGT. The V and J ends lost 7 bases and 2 bases, in that order; junction bases with no gene match: 6. This CDR3 spans 14 amino acids. The CDR3, as DNA: TGTGCCAGCACGGCGGGGGACCCCACAGATACGCAGTATTTT. Its translation is CASTAGDPTDTQYF.

Judged by abundance, this clone is medium-sized. The genes are TRBV11-3 and TRBJ2-7, with D possibly matching TRBD1 (5 bases). V lost 5 bases, J lost 0 bases, and 14 bases lay in between. CDR3 length: 15 residues. Per the germline V gene, CDR1 is SGHNT and CDR2 is YENEEA. The CDR3, as DNA: TGTGCCAGCAGCGCCCACCAGGGCCCCTCCTACGAGCAGTACTTC. This gives the protein CASSAHQGPSYEQYF.

CDR3 coding DNA: TGTGCCTGGAGTGTGTCAAGGAACACCGGGGAGCTGTTTTTT. Its protein product is CAWSVSRNTGELFF. The chain employs TRBV30 and TRBJ2-2; no clear D gene. The CDR3 sequence is 14 residues long. Germline CDR1 GTSNPN, CDR2 SVGIG (reference sequence). V dropped 0 bases and J dropped 1 base, with 6 bases sitting between them.

The chain joins TRBV25-1 to TRBJ2-1; D call uncertain. CDR1 MGHDK and CDR2 SYGVNS come from the germline V gene. This CDR3 is 13 amino acids long. Trimming pared 5 bases from V and 5 bases from J, leaving 10 bases between. DNA for the CDR3: TGTGCCAGCAGTATCTCCTTTAACAATGAGCAGTTCTTC. Its protein is CASSISFNNEQFF. The full variable domain, rest sourced from reference TRBV25-1 and TRBJ2-1, is EADIYQTPRYLVIGTGKKITLECSQTMGHDKMYWYQQDPGMELHLIHYSYGVNSTEKGDLSSESTVSRIRTEHFPLTLESARPSHTSQYLCASSISFNNEQFFGPGTRLTVL.

This clone appeared a single time. V is TRBV18 and J is TRBJ1-2; possible D gene TRBD1, 5 bases. The CDR3 runs 13 residues. Germline lookup yields CDR1 KGHSH and CDR2 LQKENI. The ends were cut back, 2 bases at V and 8 bases at J, with 12 bases in the middle. Here the CDR3 DNA reads TGTGCCAGCTCACCAGGGGCAGGCTCGGGCTACACCTTC. Translating gives CASSPGAGSGYTF.

This clone qualifies as medium-sized. The chain couples TRBV11-3 to TRBJ1-6; no definite D call. Germline-derived CDR1 and CDR2 are SGHNT and YENEEA. Trimming took off 5 bases at V and 6 bases at J, with 11 bases between the two ends. This CDR3 region has 14 residues. The CDR3 sequence: CASSQEQVNSPLHF. The CDR3 DNA reads TGTGCCAGCAGCCAGGAGCAGGTTAATTCACCCCTCCACTTT.

This clone was recorded a few times. The V and J genes are TRBV6-8 and TRBJ1-1; TRBD1 is a possible D gene (6 bases). The germline V gene encodes CDR1 MNHGY and CDR2 SAAAGT. The length of the CDR3 is 15 residues. The ends were cut back, 7 bases at V and 6 bases at J, with 21 bases in the middle. In DNA form, the CDR3 reads TGTGCCAGCAACAACGCGCGGGGGGCGCGCCCTGAAGCTTTCTTT. Translation: CASNNARGARPEAFF.

In its sample, this clone ranks as hyperexpanded. The chain employs TRBV19 and TRBJ2-7; 9 positions agree with TRBD2. J gave up 0 bases and V 6 bases, and 6 bases lay outside the gene matches. CDR3 length: 15 amino acids. Germline V gene lookup returns CDR1 LNHDA and CDR2 SQIVND (reference sequence). The CDR3 here is CASSPSGTSSYEQYF. CDR3 nucleotides: TGTGCCAGTAGCCCTAGCGGGACCAGCTCCTACGAGCAGTACTTC.

The CDR3 region is CAWRGQLTGELFF. The CDR3 coding sequence is TGTGCCTGGAGGGGACAGTTAACCGGGGAGCTGTTTTTT. The genes are TRBV30 and TRBJ2-2; 7 bases line up with TRBD1. In germline, CDR1 is GTSNPN, CDR2 SVGIG (reference sequence). The CDR3 runs 13 residues. V trimming: 3 bases; J trimming: 5 bases; junction bases outside the gene matches: 3.

The chain employs TRBV6-8 and TRBJ1-4, with D unresolved. The CDR3 runs to 14 residues. The germline V gene encodes CDR1 MNHGY and CDR2 SAAAGT. Between the trimmed V and J ends, which lost 2 bases and 8 bases, there was a span of 12 bases. The CDR3 reads CASSYLSTGEKLFF. CDR3 in DNA: TGTGCCAGCAGTTACCTTTCAACTGGGGAAAAACTGTTTTTT.